A selection of T cell receptor beta chains follows, all from one sample in a study of blood T cell repertoires in COVID-19. The data were produced by immunoSEQ multiplex PCR, yet TCRdb's version contains in-frame clones alone and is incomplete. The data contain over 200,000 clones, around nine tenths of them singletons. Input material: peripheral blood. These receptors all stem from a man aged 60-69 years who had recovered from COVID-19. Each CDR3 is given with its conserved first and last residue. D genes are given only for firm matches. Not all rows give a size; the values are once, few, many and, for expanded clones, a class.

length	V	size	J	D	CDR3	DNA
13	TRBV7-3	.	TRBJ2-3	.	CASSPGVSDTQYF	TGTGCCAGCAGCCCCGGAGTGAGCGATACGCAGTATTTT
14	TRBV24-1	.	TRBJ2-1	.	CATSDLWTPDEQFF	TGTGCCACCAGTGATTTGTGGACACCCGATGAGCAGTTCTTC
17	TRBV6-6	.	TRBJ2-3	TRBD2	CASSLTSGRFHTDTQYF	TGTGCCAGCAGTCTTACTAGCGGGCGATTCCACACAGATACGCAGTATTTT
16	TRBV4-2	.	TRBJ2-7	TRBD2	CASSQRTSGRAYEQYF	TGTGCCAGCAGCCAACGTACTAGCGGGAGAGCCTACGAGCAGTACTTC
13	TRBV12-3/TRBV12-4	few	TRBJ1-1	.	CATTGQLNTEAFF	TGTGCCACCACCGGACAGTTGAACACTGAAGCTTTCTTT
14	TRBV5-6	.	TRBJ2-5	.	CASSLGQLQETQYF	TGTGCCAGCAGCTTGGGACAGTTACAAGAGACCCAGTACTTC
15	TRBV10-3	.	TRBJ2-7	TRBD1	CATGLGDRLTYEQYF	TGTGCCACCGGGTTGGGGGACAGGCTAACCTACGAGCAGTACTTC
15	TRBV27	.	TRBJ1-3	TRBD1	CASSSLQGAGNTIYF	TGTGCCAGCAGTTCGCTACAGGGGGCTGGAAACACCATATATTTT
18	TRBV7-2	.	TRBJ2-2	TRBD2	CASSPLRGGLTGVGELFF	TGTGCCAGCAGCCCCTTGCGGGGGGGTCTAACTGGGGTCGGGGAGCTGTTTTTT
15	TRBV7-3	.	TRBJ2-2	.	CASSPRVGGAGELFF	TGTGCCAGCAGCCCACGAGTCGGGGGAGCCGGGGAGCTGTTTTTT
17	TRBV29-1	.	TRBJ2-7	TRBD2	CSVEEGKRGLASNEQYF	TGCAGCGTTGAAGAGGGAAAACGCGGACTAGCGAGCAACGAGCAGTACTTC
14	TRBV6-2/TRBV6-3	.	TRBJ1-5	.	CASSFTMGAQPQHF	TGTGCCAGCAGTTTCACTATGGGGGCACAGCCCCAGCATTTT
16	TRBV7-3	.	TRBJ2-2	.	CASSLVRVGNTGELFF	TGTGCCAGCAGCTTGGTGCGGGTCGGAAACACCGGGGAGCTGTTTTTT
16	TRBV28	.	TRBJ1-5	TRBD1	CASSLPGTGRRQPQHF	TGTGCCAGCAGTTTACCCGGGACAGGTCGGCGTCAGCCCCAGCATTTT
14	TRBV19	.	TRBJ2-5	.	CASSITRNQETQYF	TGTGCCAGTAGTATCACCAGGAACCAAGAGACCCAGTACTTC
17	TRBV5-6	.	TRBJ2-5	.	CASSLGPGGRQGETQYF	TGTGCCAGCAGCTTGGGGCCGGGTGGTCGCCAGGGAGAGACCCAGTACTTC
17	TRBV7-2	.	TRBJ2-1	.	CASSRGTGTPSYNEQFF	TGTGCCAGCAGCAGAGGGACCGGGACTCCGTCCTACAATGAGCAGTTCTTC
15	TRBV18	.	TRBJ1-5	TRBD1	CASSLETGSEQPQHF	TGTGCCAGCTCACTGGAGACAGGGTCTGAACAGCCCCAGCATTTT
17	TRBV18	.	TRBJ2-7	TRBD1	CASSPERDRGFPYEQYF	TGTGCCAGCTCCCCCGAGCGGGACAGGGGTTTTCCCTACGAGCAGTACTTC
14	TRBV27	.	TRBJ2-2	.	CASTRAMNTGELFF	TGTGCCTCGACGCGGGCGATGAACACCGGGGAGCTGTTTTTT
16	TRBV13	.	TRBJ2-1	TRBD2	CASSSESGGTYNEQFF	TGTGCCAGCAGCTCGGAGAGCGGGGGGACCTACAATGAGCAGTTCTTC
14	TRBV5-1	.	TRBJ2-1	.	CASSSPPGNNEQFF	TGCGCCAGCAGCTCCCCTCCGGGGAACAATGAGCAGTTCTTC
16	TRBV28	.	TRBJ1-1	.	CASSFSRSLQNTEAFF	TGTGCCAGCAGTTTTTCCCGGAGCTTACAGAACACTGAAGCTTTCTTT
14	TRBV29-1	.	TRBJ2-2	.	CSAEGSMNTGELFF	TGCAGCGCCGAGGGTAGCATGAACACCGGGGAGCTGTTTTTT
15	TRBV6-6	.	TRBJ1-2	.	CASSYRPETNYGYTF	TGTGCCAGCAGTTACCGGCCGGAGACTAACTATGGCTACACCTTC
14	TRBV5-1	few	TRBJ2-7	TRBD2	CASKGLAGVYEQYF	TGCGCCAGCAAGGGACTAGCGGGGGTCTACGAGCAGTACTTC
14	TRBV4-3	.	TRBJ1-1	TRBD1	CASSTDRGYTEAFF	TGCGCCAGCAGCACGGACAGGGGATACACTGAAGCTTTCTTT
16	TRBV6-4	.	TRBJ2-1	TRBD2	CASSLKSLAGDNEQFF	TGTGCCAGCAGTCTTAAGAGCCTAGCGGGGGACAATGAGCAGTTCTTC
14	TRBV29-1	.	TRBJ2-5	.	CSVNGRGWQETQYF	TGCAGCGTTAACGGCAGGGGATGGCAAGAGACCCAGTACTTC
17	TRBV2	.	TRBJ1-4	TRBD1	CASTPRTGFLANEKLFF	TGTGCCAGCACCCCCCGGACAGGGTTTCTGGCTAATGAAAAACTGTTTTTT
14	TRBV10-3	.	TRBJ2-7	TRBD1	CAISGLQGAYEQYF	TGTGCCATCAGTGGGTTACAGGGGGCCTACGAGCAGTACTTC
13	TRBV30	.	TRBJ2-5	.	CAWSVYSQETQYF	TGTGCCTGGAGTGTTTACAGTCAAGAGACCCAGTACTTC
12	TRBV7-2	.	TRBJ1-2	.	CASNNSPYGYTF	TGTGCCAGCAACAACAGCCCCTATGGCTACACCTTC